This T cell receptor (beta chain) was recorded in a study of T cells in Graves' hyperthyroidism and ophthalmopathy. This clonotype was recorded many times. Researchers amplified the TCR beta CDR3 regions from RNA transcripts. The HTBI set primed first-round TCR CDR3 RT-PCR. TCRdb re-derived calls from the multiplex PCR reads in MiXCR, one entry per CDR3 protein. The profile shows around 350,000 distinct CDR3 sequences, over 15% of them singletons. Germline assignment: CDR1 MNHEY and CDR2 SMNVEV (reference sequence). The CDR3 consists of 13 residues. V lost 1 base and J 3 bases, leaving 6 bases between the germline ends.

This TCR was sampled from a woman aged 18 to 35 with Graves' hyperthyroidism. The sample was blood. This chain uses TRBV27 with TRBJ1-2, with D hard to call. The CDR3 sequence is CASSLYQDYGYTF. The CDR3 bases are TGTGCCAGCAGTTTATACCAAGACTATGGCTACACCTTC.